The T cell receptor (beta chain) described here comes from a study of blood T cells in healthy people across ages. Next came a second PCR, run for about 7 to 11 cycles, which used a sample-barcoded 5' primer along with a J-beta primer mix. TCRdb re-derived calls from the 5' RACE reads in MiXCR, one entry per CDR3 protein. The sample yields 1.8 million or so distinct CDR3 sequences, roughly two fifths seen once. Germline lookup yields CDR1 GTSNPN and CDR2 SVGIG (reference sequence). Trimming removed 3 bases at V and 8 bases at J, with 19 bases between. The CDR3 totals 14 residues. Donation came from healthy Caucasian individuals in Russia who were aged roughly 6 to 95.

The receptor was isolated from a human donor in good health. Sequencing used blood. V and J are TRBV30 and TRBJ1-1; no definite D call. The CDR3 reads CAWSASPAVTEAFF. The CDR3 DNA reads TGTGCCTGGAGCGCAAGTCCGGCGGTCACCGAAGCTTTCTTT.